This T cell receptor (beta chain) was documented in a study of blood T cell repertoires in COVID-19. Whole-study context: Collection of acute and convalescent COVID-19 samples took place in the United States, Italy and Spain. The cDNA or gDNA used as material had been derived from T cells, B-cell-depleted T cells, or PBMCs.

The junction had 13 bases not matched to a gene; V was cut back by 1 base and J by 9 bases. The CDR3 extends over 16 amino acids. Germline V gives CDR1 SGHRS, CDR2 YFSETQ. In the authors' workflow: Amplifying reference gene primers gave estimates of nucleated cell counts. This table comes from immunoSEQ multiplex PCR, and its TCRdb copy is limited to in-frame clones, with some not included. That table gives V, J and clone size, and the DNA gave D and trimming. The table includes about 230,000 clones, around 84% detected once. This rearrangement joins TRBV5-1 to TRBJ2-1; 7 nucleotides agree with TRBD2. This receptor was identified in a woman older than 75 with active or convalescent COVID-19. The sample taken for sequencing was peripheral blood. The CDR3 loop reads CASSLNPAGKDFEQFF. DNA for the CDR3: TGCGCCAGCAGCTTGAACCCAGCGGGAAAAGACTTTGAGCAGTTCTTC.